This T cell receptor (beta chain) comes out of a study of STAT3 mutations in large granular lymphocyte leukemia. There are 12 residues in the CDR3. CDR1 and CDR2 (germline): GTSNPN, SVGIG (reference sequence). The germline V and J ends were trimmed by 6 bases and 3 bases, with 6 bases remaining between them. Study observations and caveats: Differing intervals and regimens complicate linking therapy response to clone burden. In T-cell large granular lymphocyte leukemia, about half of patients showed multiple immunodominant subclonotypes.

Profiled with immunoSEQ multiplex PCR; TCRdb holds only in-frame clones, not every one. The sample has over 1,500 clones, about 60% seen once. In regard to this clone: Its target is not known.

This TCR was sampled from a man in his fifties or sixties with T-cell large granular lymphocyte leukemia. Some clones in this sample may be carry-over from other donors' samples. Sequencing was done on a sample of peripheral blood mononuclear cells. V and J are TRBV30 and TRBJ2-6, with D unresolved. The CDR3 DNA reads as TGTGCCTGCAAGATTGGGGCCAACGTCCTGACTTTC. This sequence encodes CACKIGANVLTF.